This T cell receptor beta chain was identified in a study of regulatory T cells in long-lasting Graves disease. Germline V gene sequence: CDR1 SNHLY, CDR2 FYNNEI. The CDR3 is 13 amino acids. The V end was cut by 4 bases, the J end by 7 bases, with 13 bases between. This clonotype was recorded at least ten times. As yet, its antigen is unknown. Time point in this sample: newly diagnosed GD, antithyroid drugs for less than 3 months. Construction of the TCR library relied on RNA isolated from PBMCs. Broader study findings: There was favoring of TRBV28, TRBJ1-2 and TRBJ2-5 in persistent disease.

HTBI primers from iRepertoire and Arm-PCR of CDR3 regions yielded the TCR beta libraries. TCRdb passed the multiplex PCR reads through MiXCR, listing each CDR3 protein once. The sample records around 500,000 distinct CDR3 sequences, around 12% being singletons. The same data also contributed to another study, on T cells in Graves' hyperthyroidism and ophthalmopathy. That source reports: HTBI primers were employed in a first-round RT-PCR of the TCR CDR3.

The starting material was peripheral blood mononuclear cells (PBMCs), obtained at new diagnosis, from a patient treated with antithyroid drugs. The clonotype originates from a woman in her 30s with Graves disease. The gene calls are TRBV2 and TRBJ1-2, with D possibly TRBD1 on 6 matching bases. Here the CDR3 DNA reads TGTGCCAGCAGTGGGTTCCAGGGGCTTGGCTACACCTTC. Amino acids: CASSGFQGLGYTF.